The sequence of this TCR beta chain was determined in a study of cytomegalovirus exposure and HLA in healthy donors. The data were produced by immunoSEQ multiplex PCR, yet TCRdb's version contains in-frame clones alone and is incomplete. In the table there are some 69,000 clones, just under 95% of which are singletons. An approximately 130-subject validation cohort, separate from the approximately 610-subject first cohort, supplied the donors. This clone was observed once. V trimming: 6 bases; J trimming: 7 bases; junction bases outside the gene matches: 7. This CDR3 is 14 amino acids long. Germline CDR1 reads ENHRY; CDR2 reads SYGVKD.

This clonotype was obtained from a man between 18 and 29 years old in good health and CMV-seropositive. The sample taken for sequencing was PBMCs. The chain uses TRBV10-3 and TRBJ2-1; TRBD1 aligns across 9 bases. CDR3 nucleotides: TGTGCCATCAGGTCACAGGGGGCGGAGAATGAGCAGTTCTTC. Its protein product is CAIRSQGAENEQFF.